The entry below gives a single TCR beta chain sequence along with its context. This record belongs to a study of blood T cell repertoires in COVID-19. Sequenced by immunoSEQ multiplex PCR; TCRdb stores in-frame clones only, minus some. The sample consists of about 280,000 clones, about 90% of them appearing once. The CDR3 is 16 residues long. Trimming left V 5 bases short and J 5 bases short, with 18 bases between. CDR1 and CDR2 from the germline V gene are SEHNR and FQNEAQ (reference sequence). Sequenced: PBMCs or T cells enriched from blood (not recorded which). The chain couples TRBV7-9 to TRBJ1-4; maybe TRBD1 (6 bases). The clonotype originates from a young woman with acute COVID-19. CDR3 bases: TGTGCCAGCAGCCTGCCCACAGGGATGGGAAATGAAAAACTGTTTTTT. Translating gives CASSLPTGMGNEKLFF.